The text below deals with one T cell receptor beta chain. In this sample, this clone turned up once. The antigen it binds to is not known. Base qualities are not at hand, and no much larger clone is one base apart. From its cysteine to its phenylalanine, the CDR3 spans 17 amino acids. Of all the DNA, just the CDR3 is kept, 51 bases in frame from base 1. From V the trimming removes 0 bases and from J it removes 0 bases, while the gene matches leave 4 bases of the junction unaccounted for. The germline V gene (reference sequence) provides CDR1 LGHDT and CDR2 YNNKEL. The entry originates in a study of blood T cell repertoires in COVID-19 (dated by TCRdb to about 2020). At the level of the whole study: Samples covering the acute and convalescent phases of COVID-19 were provided by collaborators in the United States, Italy and Spain. Samples came from the ongoing ImmuneRACE study (first 160 participants) plus 1,254 subjects from 6 global collaborators. HLA class I and class II types, where available, came from metadata supplied by the sample provider rather than from assay-based typing. Subjects who had been exposed to COVID-19, were actively infected with it, or had recovered from it provided the deeply sampled blood TCRbeta repertoires that made up the dataset. A freely available public database, intended as a resource for researchers studying the immune response to SARS-CoV-2, is where the repertoires were released. A de-identified subject ID, COVID-19 status, age in years and sex were almost always included in the sample metadata. The material from the prospective study consisted of cDNA or gDNA derived from T cells, B-cell-depleted T cells, or PBMCs. Broader findings and caveats from the paper: How much clinical and demographic metadata was included differed by source and by participant, and the metadata was provided uncurated.

Participants in the prospective study were aged roughly 18 to 89 years, lived in 20 to 25 United States geographic areas, and enrolled through a virtual design. To assign participants to cohorts, the prospective study relied on clinical history that participants themselves reported in a screening survey and a study questionnaire. In the prospective study, mobile phlebotomists collected whole blood, serum and a nasopharyngeal or oropharyngeal swab from each participant. Participants in the prospective study had the option to provide additional blood draws and questionnaires over an approximately 2-month period. Blood samples from the prospective study were shipped frozen or at room temperature prior to DNA extraction. TCRbeta CDR3 regions were amplified from genomic DNA using the immunoSEQ Assay, a bias-controlled multiplex PCR. In the paper's pipeline: The number of nucleated cells in each sample was estimated from the amplification of reference gene primers within the assay. Sequence reads were collapsed and filtered to measure the absolute abundance of every unique TCRbeta CDR3 rearrangement. For each sample, productive Simpson clonality was calculated by taking the square root of Simpson's diversity index across productive rearrangements. As stored in TCRdb, this immuneACCESS dataset retains in-frame rearrangements with V and J assigned. A fraction of the clones does not appear; measured against another copy, unresolved V genes explain less than half of the discrepancy, and the remainder lacks a known reason. V, J and clone size are those of that table, while D and trimming were read from the DNA. Across this sample there are about 270,000 clones, with just under 90% seen only once. About 4% of the sample is in the top ten clones.

The chain links TRBV3-1 (or the pseudogene TRBV3-2) with TRBJ2-2, and 7 bases in between align with TRBD2. The sample taken for sequencing was PBMCs or T cells enriched from blood (not recorded which). The source of this sequence is a woman in her 30s with acute COVID-19. The sequence in DNA is TGTGCCAGCAGCCAAGATTGGCGGGAGTCGAACACCGGGGAGCTGTTTTTT. Its protein is CASSQDWRESNTGELFF.